The source of this T cell receptor beta chain is a study of cytomegalovirus exposure and HLA in healthy donors. Germline V gene data show CDR1 as MGHRA and CDR2 as YSYEKL. The CDR3 loop spans 11 amino acids. V lost 5 bases, J lost 5 bases, and 6 bases lay in between. Researchers ran the PCR with 60 Vbeta and 13 Jbeta primers. Using immunoSEQ multiplex PCR, the repertoire was profiled, and TCRdb retains in-frame clones only, with some absent. Of about 140,000 clones listed, around 80% were seen once; the top ten hold around 3%. Sequencing was done on a sample of PBMCs. This sequence originates from a young man in good health and CMV-seropositive. V usage is TRBV4-1 and J usage is TRBJ1-1; no reliable D call. CDR3 residues: CASSAGTEAFF. In DNA form, the CDR3 reads TGCGCCAGCAGCGCGGGTACTGAAGCTTTCTTT.